This paragraph reports one TCR beta chain. These data belong to a study of shared clonotypes between healthy human individuals. Overall study context: CD4 naive cells filled three plates per donor, CD4 memory three, CD8 naive two and CD8 memory one.

The authors ran the assay at deep level. Some clones are missing from TCRdb's copy, which holds only in-frame ones; the method was immunoSEQ multiplex PCR. The table records some 790,000 clones, roughly 72% of them present only once. CDR3 length: 16 amino acids. The ends were cut back, 6 bases at V and 8 bases at J, with 23 bases in the middle. Germline V gene data show CDR1 as MDHEN and CDR2 as SYDVKM. Source material: memory CD4+ T cells sorted from blood. Subset indicated: CD45RA-negative fraction. The chain links TRBV28 to TRBJ2-4, with D possibly called TRBD1 or TRBD2 (5 bases each). This receptor was obtained from a woman in her 30s in good health. The CDR3 DNA is TGTGCCAGCAGCCCCGCGTGGGCAGGGACGGGTGACATTCAGTACTTC. It is translated as CASSPAWAGTGDIQYF. Supplemented by reference TRBV28 and TRBJ2-4, the full variable domain reads DVKVTQSSRYLVKRTGEKVFLECVQDMDHENMFWYRQDPGLGLRLIYFSYDVKMKEKGDIPEGYSVSREKKERFSLILESASTNQTSMYLCASSPAWAGTGDIQYFGAGTRLSVL.